This is a list of T cell receptor beta chains from one sample in a study of blood T cell repertoires in COVID-19. Data came from immunoSEQ multiplex PCR; TCRdb stores just in-frame clones and leaves some out. The sample lists some 180,000 clones; more than 70% were seen once. Sequencing was done on a sample of PBMCs or T cells enriched from blood (not recorded which). Every receptor here comes from a man between 40 and 49 years old who had recovered from COVID-19. CDR3s include the opening cysteine and the closing phenylalanine or tryptophan. The order of the fields is J gene, clone size, D gene, V gene, CDR3 protein, CDR3 DNA. D genes are given only for firm matches. Size tells how often a clone was seen (once, few, many) or the class of an expanded clone, and some rows leave it out.

TRBJ2-2 | - | - | TRBV12-3/TRBV12-4 | CASSLNTGELFF | TGTGCCAGCAGCTTGAACACCGGGGAGCTGTTTTTT
TRBJ2-7 | - | - | TRBV13 | CASSHQNYYEQYF | TGTGCCAGCAGCCATCAGAACTACTACGAGCAGTACTTC
TRBJ1-1 | - | TRBD1 | TRBV7-8 | CASSFKTGPTRPNTEAFF | TGTGCCAGCAGCTTCAAGACAGGGCCGACACGACCCAACACTGAAGCTTTCTTT
TRBJ1-1 | - | - | TRBV11-3 | CASQGRRAFF | TGTGCCAGCCAGGGGCGGAGAGCTTTCTTT
TRBJ1-6 | - | TRBD1 | TRBV5-1 | CASSSILQGAGANSPLHF | TGCGCCAGCAGCTCAATTCTACAGGGGGCAGGGGCTAATTCACCCCTCCACTTT
TRBJ1-2 | - | - | TRBV29-1 | CSVEGGPDGYTF | TGCAGCGTTGAGGGGGGGCCGGATGGCTACACCTTC
TRBJ2-3 | - | - | TRBV2 | CASPPGEQGWSDTQYF | TGTGCCAGCCCCCCCGGGGAGCAGGGGTGGTCAGATACGCAGTATTTT
TRBJ1-6 | - | - | TRBV19 | CATERDSNSPLHF | TGTGCCACCGAACGGGATTCTAATTCACCCCTCCACTTT
TRBJ1-5 | once | - | TRBV5-8 | CASKPGSLGNQPQHF | TGTGCCAGCAAACCCGGGAGCTTAGGGAATCAGCCCCAGCATTTT
TRBJ2-2 | - | - | TRBV18 | CASSPPGASRTGELFF | TGTGCCAGCTCACCACCAGGCGCTAGTAGGACCGGGGAGCTGTTTTTT
TRBJ2-7 | - | - | TRBV5-1 | CASSVAQGGYEQYF | TGCGCCAGCAGCGTAGCACAGGGTGGTTACGAGCAGTACTTC
TRBJ2-1 | - | TRBD2 | TRBV6-6 | CASSIGGAFYNEQFF | TGTGCCAGCAGCATCGGGGGGGCTTTCTACAATGAGCAGTTCTTC
TRBJ1-1 | - | - | TRBV9 | CASSRGNTEAFF | TGTGCCAGCAGTCGGGGGAACACTGAAGCTTTCTTT
TRBJ2-3 | - | - | TRBV24-1 | CATSDATGADTQYF | TGTGCCACCAGTGATGCAACGGGGGCAGATACGCAGTATTTT
TRBJ2-2 | - | TRBD1 | TRBV15 | CATSRTTGPGELFF | TGTGCCACCAGCAGAACGACAGGGCCTGGGGAGCTGTTTTTT
TRBJ2-7 | - | - | TRBV19 | CASSIPRQGGNEQYF | TGTGCCAGTAGTATTCCGCGGCAGGGCGGGAACGAGCAGTACTTC
TRBJ2-5 | few | TRBD1 | TRBV5-1 | CASSQDRVGLETQYF | TGCGCCAGCAGCCAGGACAGGGTGGGCTTAGAGACCCAGTACTTC
TRBJ1-5 | - | - | TRBV6-5 | CASVFDGNSNQPQHF | TGTGCCAGCGTATTCGACGGGAATAGCAATCAGCCCCAGCATTTT
TRBJ1-5 | - | - | TRBV14 | CASSVRGPDQPQHF | TGTGCCAGCAGCGTTCGCGGGCCAGATCAGCCCCAGCATTTT
TRBJ2-3 | - | - | TRBV11-1 | CASSPRLESDTQYF | TGTGCCAGCAGCCCGAGGCTGGAGTCAGATACGCAGTATTTT
TRBJ1-5 | many | TRBD1 | TRBV19 | CASSANRGQPQHF | TGTGCCAGTAGTGCCAACAGGGGACAGCCCCAGCATTTT
TRBJ2-7 | - | - | TRBV13 | CASSAYRGAYEQYF | TGTGCCAGCAGCGCCTACCGCGGGGCCTACGAGCAGTACTTC
TRBJ2-1 | - | - | TRBV2 | CASTPRLGADNEQFF | TGTGCCAGCACCCCCCGCTTGGGGGCGGACAATGAGCAGTTCTTC
TRBJ2-1 | - | - | TRBV6-2/TRBV6-3 | CASSHSVEQFF | TGTGCCAGCAGCCATAGTGTAGAGCAGTTCTTC
TRBJ1-5 | - | - | TRBV19 | CASSMGQGREPQHF | TGTGCCAGTAGTATGGGGCAGGGTAGGGAGCCCCAGCATTTT
TRBJ1-5 | - | TRBD1 | TRBV11-2 | CASSLDGGGGAGNQPQHF | TGTGCCAGCAGCTTAGATGGCGGAGGGGGCGCAGGCAATCAGCCCCAGCATTTT
TRBJ1-5 | few | - | TRBV29-1 | CSAGGTTSNQPQHF | TGCAGCGCGGGGGGCACGACCTCAAATCAGCCCCAGCATTTT
TRBJ2-2 | - | TRBD1 | TRBV5-4 | CASHKPGTGVVSGELFF | TGTGCCAGCCACAAGCCCGGGACAGGGGTAGTGAGCGGGGAGCTGTTTTTT
TRBJ2-7 | - | - | TRBV6-5 | CATDSYEQYF | TGTGCAACCGATAGCTACGAGCAGTACTTC
TRBJ1-5 | - | - | TRBV4-1 | CASSQFPEFSQPQHF | TGCGCCAGCAGCCAATTTCCGGAGTTTAGCCAGCCCCAGCATTTT
TRBJ1-5 | - | - | TRBV20-1 | CSASGDQPQHF | TGCAGTGCCTCGGGGGATCAGCCCCAGCATTTT
TRBJ2-3 | - | - | TRBV19 | CASSLGAVTGASDTQYF | TGTGCCAGTAGCCTGGGGGCGGTGACAGGAGCTTCAGATACGCAGTATTTT
TRBJ2-2 | - | - | TRBV7-9 | CASSLGGGNTGELFF | TGTGCCAGCAGCTTAGGCGGAGGGAACACCGGGGAGCTGTTTTTT
TRBJ1-2 | - | TRBD1 | TRBV6-5 | CASRLDRQFNYGYTF | TGTGCCAGCAGGTTGGACAGGCAATTTAACTATGGCTACACCTTC
TRBJ1-4 | - | - | TRBV11-2 | CASSLPDREKLFF | TGTGCCAGCAGCTTACCTGACAGGGAAAAACTGTTTTTT
TRBJ1-1 | - | - | TRBV30 | CAWDGGARGFF | TGTGCCTGGGATGGGGGGGCCCGGGGTTTCTTT
TRBJ1-2 | few | TRBD1 | TRBV5-8 | CASSLALGTDGYTF | TGTGCCAGCAGCTTGGCGTTAGGGACAGATGGCTACACCTTC
TRBJ1-2 | - | TRBD1 | TRBV5-1 | CASSDGTAYGYTF | TGCGCCAGCAGCGACGGGACAGCCTATGGCTACACCTTC
TRBJ2-6 | - | - | TRBV30 | CAERVSGANVLTF | TGTGCCGAGCGAGTCTCCGGGGCCAACGTCCTGACTTTC
TRBJ2-7 | many | - | TRBV5-1 | CASSEPPYEQYF | TGCGCCAGCAGTGAGCCGCCCTACGAGCAGTACTTC
TRBJ2-1 | - | TRBD1 | TRBV5-4 | CASSSRDRGGEQFF | TGTGCCAGCAGCTCCCGGGACAGGGGAGGAGAGCAGTTCTTC
TRBJ2-7 | - | - | TRBV19 | CASSMYILANEQYF | TGTGCCAGTAGTATGTACATCCTGGCCAACGAGCAGTACTTC
TRBJ2-1 | - | - | TRBV5-4 | CASSLVGGHEQFF | TGTGCCAGCAGCTTGGTAGGGGGACATGAGCAGTTCTTC
TRBJ1-4 | - | - | TRBV11-2 | CASSLDLSGFNEKLFF | TGTGCCAGCAGCTTAGATCTTTCGGGGTTTAATGAAAAACTGTTTTTT
TRBJ2-7 | - | - | TRBV25-1 | CASSEGVGRSHEQYF | TGTGCCAGCAGTGAAGGGGTCGGGAGATCCCACGAGCAGTACTTC
TRBJ1-1 | - | TRBD1 | TRBV27 | CASSLLTGGPNTEAFF | TGTGCCAGCAGTTTATTGACAGGGGGACCTAACACTGAAGCTTTCTTT
TRBJ2-1 | few | TRBD2 | TRBV9 | CASSTPMAATGPRLAGGYNEQFF | TGTGCCAGCAGCACCCCCATGGCTGCGACAGGACCCCGACTAGCGGGAGGGTACAATGAGCAGTTCTTC
TRBJ2-3 | - | TRBD2 | TRBV28 | CASSSTSGPDTQYF | TGTGCCAGCAGTTCGACTAGCGGCCCAGATACGCAGTATTTT
TRBJ2-4 | once | - | TRBV7-9 | CASSLTAAPKRLAKNIQYF | TGTGCCAGCAGCTTAACAGCTGCTCCCAAACGTCTAGCCAAAAACATTCAGTACTTC
TRBJ2-2 | few | - | TRBV12-5 | CASGLNRAHTGELFF | TGTGCTAGTGGTTTGAACAGGGCTCACACCGGGGAGCTGTTTTTT
TRBJ2-7 | - | - | TRBV12-3/TRBV12-4 | CASSFQGYEQYF | TGTGCCAGCAGTTTTCAGGGCTACGAGCAGTACTTC
TRBJ1-2 | - | - | TRBV6-5 | CLSRGTYGYTF | TGCCTGTCCAGGGGAACTTATGGCTACACCTTC
TRBJ1-1 | - | - | TRBV29-1 | CSSTGWMNTEAFF | TGCAGCTCAACAGGGTGGATGAACACTGAAGCTTTCTTT